This T cell receptor beta chain comes out of a study of beta chain features in type 1 diabetes. General observations from the study: Shorter TCRB CDR3s, moderately but significantly so, marked every one of the four CD4+ subsets in Type 1 diabetes patients.

Per the germline V gene, CDR1 is SGDLS and CDR2 is YYNGEE. The CDR3 length is 16 residues. V was clipped by 0 bases and J by 5 bases; unmatched bases: 6. In this sample, this clone turned up a few times. Antigen unknown. cDNA synthesis used the whole RNA isolate, giving expressed TCRB sequences. Generated by immunoSEQ multiplex PCR, the TCRdb table keeps only in-frame clones and is missing some. The sample holds about 180,000 clones, 6.5% to 8.5% seen once. This sequence was found in a man aged 18 to 30 with type 1 diabetes. The chain recombines TRBV9 with TRBJ2-1; 9 bases are a match to TRBD2. The sequenced sample consisted of central memory CD4+ T cells from blood. The CDR3 region is CASSVVPGLANNEQFF. For the CDR3, the DNA is TGTGCCAGCAGCGTAGTCCCGGGACTAGCTAACAATGAGCAGTTCTTC.